This TCR beta chain appears in the sequencing data of a study of cytotoxic CD8 clonotypes in ibrutinib-treated CLL. V lost 0 bases and J lost 11, with 13 bases in between. This CDR3 contains 13 residues. The germline V gene has CDR1 LNHNV and CDR2 YYDKDF (reference sequence). TCRdb keeps only in-frame clones here, not all; method: immunoSEQ multiplex PCR. The top ten hold 6% to 9.5% of the sample, which has under 150,000 clones, 80% seen once. This sequence originates from a human donor with chronic lymphocytic leukemia. The sample consisted of PBMCs, taken after 36 months of ibrutinib treatment. V gene TRBV15 combines with J gene TRBJ1-1; D is unclear. The CDR3 DNA reads as TGTGCCACCAGCAGAGAAGTTCTACAAGGGGCTTTCTTT. Its translation is CATSREVLQGAFF.